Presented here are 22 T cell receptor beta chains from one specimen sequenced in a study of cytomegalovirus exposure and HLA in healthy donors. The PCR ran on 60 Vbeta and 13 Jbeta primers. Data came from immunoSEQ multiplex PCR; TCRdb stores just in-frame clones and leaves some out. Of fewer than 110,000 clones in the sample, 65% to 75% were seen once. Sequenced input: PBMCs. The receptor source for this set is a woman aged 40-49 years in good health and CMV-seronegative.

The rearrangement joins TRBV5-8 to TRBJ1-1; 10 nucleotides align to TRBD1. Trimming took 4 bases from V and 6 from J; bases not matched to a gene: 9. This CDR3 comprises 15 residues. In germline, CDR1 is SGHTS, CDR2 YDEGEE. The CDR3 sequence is CASSRAGTGASEAFF. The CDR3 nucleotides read TGTGCCAGCAGCCGAGCCGGGACAGGGGCCTCTGAAGCTTTCTTT.

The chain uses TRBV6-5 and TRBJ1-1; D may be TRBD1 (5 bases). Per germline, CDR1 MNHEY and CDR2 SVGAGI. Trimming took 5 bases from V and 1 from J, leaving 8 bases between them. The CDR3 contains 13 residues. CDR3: CASSLQGNTEAFF. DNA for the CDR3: TGTGCCAGCAGTCTCCAGGGGAACACTGAAGCTTTCTTT.

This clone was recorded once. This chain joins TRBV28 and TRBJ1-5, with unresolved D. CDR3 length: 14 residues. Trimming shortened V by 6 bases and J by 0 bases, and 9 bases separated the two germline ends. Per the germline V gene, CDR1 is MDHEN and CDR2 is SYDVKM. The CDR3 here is CASRIHYSNQPQHF. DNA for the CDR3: TGTGCCAGCAGGATACACTATAGCAATCAGCCCCAGCATTTT.

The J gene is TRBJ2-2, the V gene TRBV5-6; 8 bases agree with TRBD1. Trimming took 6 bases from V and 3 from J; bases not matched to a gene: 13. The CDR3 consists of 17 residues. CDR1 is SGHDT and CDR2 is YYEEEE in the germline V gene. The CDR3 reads CASNGQGINRYTGELFF. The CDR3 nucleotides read TGTGCCAGCAACGGACAGGGAATCAACAGGTACACCGGGGAGCTGTTTTTT.

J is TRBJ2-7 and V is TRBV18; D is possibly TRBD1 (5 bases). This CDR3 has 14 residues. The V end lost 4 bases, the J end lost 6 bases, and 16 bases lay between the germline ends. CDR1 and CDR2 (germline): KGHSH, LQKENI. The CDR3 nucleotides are TGTGCCAGCTCACGACAGACTGAGGTAGGCGAGCAGTACTTC. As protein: CASSRQTEVGEQYF.

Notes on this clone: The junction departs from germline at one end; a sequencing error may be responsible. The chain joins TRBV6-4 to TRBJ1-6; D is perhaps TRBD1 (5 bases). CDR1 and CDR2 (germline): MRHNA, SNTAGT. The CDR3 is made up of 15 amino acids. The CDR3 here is CASNDNRQPNSPLHF. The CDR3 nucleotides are TGTGCCAGCAATGACAATCGACAGCCCAATTCACCCCTCCACTTT.

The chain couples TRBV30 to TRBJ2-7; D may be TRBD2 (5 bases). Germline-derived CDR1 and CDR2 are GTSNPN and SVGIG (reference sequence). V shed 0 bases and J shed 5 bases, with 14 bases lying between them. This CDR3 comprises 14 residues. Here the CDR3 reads CAWSVLGIGDEQYF. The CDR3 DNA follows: TGTGCCTGGAGTGTACTTGGGATCGGGGACGAGCAGTACTTC.

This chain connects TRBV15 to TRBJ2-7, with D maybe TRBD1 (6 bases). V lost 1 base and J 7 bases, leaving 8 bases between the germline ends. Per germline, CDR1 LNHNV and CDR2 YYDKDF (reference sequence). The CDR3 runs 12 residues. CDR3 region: CATSRADREQYF. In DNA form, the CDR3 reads TGTGCCACCAGCAGAGCAGACAGGGAGCAGTACTTC.

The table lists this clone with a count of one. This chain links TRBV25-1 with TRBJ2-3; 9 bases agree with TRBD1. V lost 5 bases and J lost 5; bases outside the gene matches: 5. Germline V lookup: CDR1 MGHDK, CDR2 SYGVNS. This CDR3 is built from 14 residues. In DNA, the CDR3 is TGTGCCAGCAGTCTTGAGACAGGGGGAGATACGCAGTATTTT. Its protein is CASSLETGGDTQYF.

The CDR3 region is CASSSETTGVLGYTF. The DNA of the CDR3 is TGTGCCAGCTCCAGTGAAACCACAGGGGTTCTTGGCTACACCTTC. The V and J genes are TRBV18 and TRBJ1-2, with TRBD1 identical over 7 bases. Losses at the gene ends were 6 bases for V and 7 bases for J; bases not matched to a gene: 14. The CDR3 runs 15 residues. Per germline, CDR1 KGHSH and CDR2 LQKENI. The complete variable domain, with remaining parts taken from reference TRBV18 and TRBJ1-2, reads NAGVMQNPRHLVRRRGQEARLRCSPMKGHSHVYWYRQLPEEGLKFMVYLQKENIIDESGMPKERFSAEFPKEGPSILRIQQVVRGDSAAYFCASSSETTGVLGYTFGSGTRLTVV.

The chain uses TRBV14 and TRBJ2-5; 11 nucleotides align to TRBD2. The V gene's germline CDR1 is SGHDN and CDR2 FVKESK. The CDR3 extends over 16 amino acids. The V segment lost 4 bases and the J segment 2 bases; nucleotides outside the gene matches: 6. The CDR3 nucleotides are TGTGCCAGCAGCCGTACTAGCGGGAGCTCACAAGAGACCCAGTACTTC. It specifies CASSRTSGSSQETQYF.

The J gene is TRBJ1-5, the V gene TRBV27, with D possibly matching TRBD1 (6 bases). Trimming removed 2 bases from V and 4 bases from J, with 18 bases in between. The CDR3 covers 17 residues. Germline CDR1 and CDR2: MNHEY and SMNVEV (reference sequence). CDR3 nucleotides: TGTGCCAGCAGTTTAGGACAGACGGGGGGCCCGAATCAGCCCCAGCATTTT. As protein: CASSLGQTGGPNQPQHF.

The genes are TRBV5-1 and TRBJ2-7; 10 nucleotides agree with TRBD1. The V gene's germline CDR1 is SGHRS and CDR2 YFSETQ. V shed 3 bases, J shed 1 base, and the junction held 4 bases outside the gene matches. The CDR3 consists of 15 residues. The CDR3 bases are TGCGCCAGCAGCTGGACGGGACAGGGGTCCTACGAGCAGTACTTC. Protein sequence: CASSWTGQGSYEQYF.

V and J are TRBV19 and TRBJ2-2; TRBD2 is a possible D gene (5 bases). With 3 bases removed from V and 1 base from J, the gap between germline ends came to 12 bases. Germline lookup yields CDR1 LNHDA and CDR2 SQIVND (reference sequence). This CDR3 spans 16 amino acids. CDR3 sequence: CASSIGGLMNTGELFF. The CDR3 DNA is TGTGCCAGTAGTATTGGCGGACTGATGAACACCGGGGAGCTGTTTTTT.

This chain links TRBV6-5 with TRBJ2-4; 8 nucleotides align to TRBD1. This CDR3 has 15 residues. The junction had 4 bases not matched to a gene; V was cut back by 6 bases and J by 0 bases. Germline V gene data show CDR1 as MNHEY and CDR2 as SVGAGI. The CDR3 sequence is CASRLGQGAKNIQYF. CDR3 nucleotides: TGTGCCAGCAGACTCGGACAGGGAGCCAAAAACATTCAGTACTTC.

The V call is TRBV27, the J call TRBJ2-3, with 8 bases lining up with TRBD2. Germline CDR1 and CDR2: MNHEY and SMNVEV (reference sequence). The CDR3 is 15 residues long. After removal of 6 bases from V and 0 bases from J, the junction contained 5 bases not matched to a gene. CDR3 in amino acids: CASSLAGLSTDTQYF. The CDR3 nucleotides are TGTGCCAGCAGCTTAGCGGGGCTAAGCACAGATACGCAGTATTTT.

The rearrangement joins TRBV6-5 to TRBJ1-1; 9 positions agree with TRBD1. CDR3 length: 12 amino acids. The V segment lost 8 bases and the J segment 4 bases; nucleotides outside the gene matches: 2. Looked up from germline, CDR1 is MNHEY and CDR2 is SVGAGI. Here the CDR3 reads CASETGGTEAFF. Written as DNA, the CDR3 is TGTGCCAGCGAGACAGGGGGCACTGAAGCTTTCTTT.

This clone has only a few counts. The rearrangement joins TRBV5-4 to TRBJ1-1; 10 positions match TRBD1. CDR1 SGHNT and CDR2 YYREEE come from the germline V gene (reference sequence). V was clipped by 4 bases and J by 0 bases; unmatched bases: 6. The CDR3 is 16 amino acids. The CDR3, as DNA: TGTGCCAGCAGCGCCTCCGGGACAGGGGTGAACACTGAAGCTTTCTTT. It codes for CASSASGTGVNTEAFF.

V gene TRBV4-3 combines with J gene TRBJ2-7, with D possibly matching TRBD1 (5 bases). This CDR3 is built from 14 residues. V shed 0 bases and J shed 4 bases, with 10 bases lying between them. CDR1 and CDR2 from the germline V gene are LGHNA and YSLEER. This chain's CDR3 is CASSQDVSGYEQYF. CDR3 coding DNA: TGCGCCAGCAGCCAAGACGTTTCAGGGTACGAGCAGTACTTC.

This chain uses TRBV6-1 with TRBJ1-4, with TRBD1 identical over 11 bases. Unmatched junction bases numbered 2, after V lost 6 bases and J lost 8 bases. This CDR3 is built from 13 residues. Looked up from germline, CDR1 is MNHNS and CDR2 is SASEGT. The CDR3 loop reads CASRRTGGEKLFF. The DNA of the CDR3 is TGTGCCAGCAGGAGGACAGGGGGCGAAAAACTGTTTTTT.

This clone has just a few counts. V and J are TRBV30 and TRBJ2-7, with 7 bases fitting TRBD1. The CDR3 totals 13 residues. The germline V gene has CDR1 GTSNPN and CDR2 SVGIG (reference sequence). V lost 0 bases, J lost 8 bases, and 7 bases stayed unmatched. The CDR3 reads CAWSVTTGEKQYF. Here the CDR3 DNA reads TGTGCCTGGAGTGTAACCACAGGGGAGAAGCAGTACTTC. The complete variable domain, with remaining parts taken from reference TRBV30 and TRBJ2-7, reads SQTIHQWPATLVQPVGSPLSLECTVEGTSNPNLYWYRQAAGRGLQLLFYSVGIGQISSEVPQNLSASRPQDRQFILSSKKLLLSDSGFYLCAWSVTTGEKQYFGPGTRLTVT.

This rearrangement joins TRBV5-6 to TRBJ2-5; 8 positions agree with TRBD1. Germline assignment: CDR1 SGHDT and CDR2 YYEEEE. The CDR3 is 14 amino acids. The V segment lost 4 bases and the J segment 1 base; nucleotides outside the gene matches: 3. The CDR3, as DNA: TGTGCCAGCAGCGGACAGGGATCCCAAGAGACCCAGTACTTC. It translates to CASSGQGSQETQYF.